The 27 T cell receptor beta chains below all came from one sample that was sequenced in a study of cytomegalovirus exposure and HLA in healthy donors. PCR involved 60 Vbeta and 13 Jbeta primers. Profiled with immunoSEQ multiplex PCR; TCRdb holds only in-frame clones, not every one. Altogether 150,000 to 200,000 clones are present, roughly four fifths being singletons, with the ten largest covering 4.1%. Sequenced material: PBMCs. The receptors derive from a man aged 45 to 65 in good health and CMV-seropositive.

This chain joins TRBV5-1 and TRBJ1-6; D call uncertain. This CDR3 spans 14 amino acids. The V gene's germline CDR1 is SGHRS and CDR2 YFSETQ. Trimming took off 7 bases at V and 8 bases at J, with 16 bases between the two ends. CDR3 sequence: CASAGQAVDSPLHF. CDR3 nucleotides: TGCGCCAGCGCAGGCCAGGCCGTGGATTCACCCCTCCACTTT.

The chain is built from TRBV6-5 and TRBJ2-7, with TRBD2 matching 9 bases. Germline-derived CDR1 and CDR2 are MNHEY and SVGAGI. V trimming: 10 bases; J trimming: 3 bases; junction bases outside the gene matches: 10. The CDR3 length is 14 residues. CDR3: CATRSGRNLYEQYF. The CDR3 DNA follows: TGTGCCACCAGAAGCGGGAGGAACCTCTACGAGCAGTACTTC.

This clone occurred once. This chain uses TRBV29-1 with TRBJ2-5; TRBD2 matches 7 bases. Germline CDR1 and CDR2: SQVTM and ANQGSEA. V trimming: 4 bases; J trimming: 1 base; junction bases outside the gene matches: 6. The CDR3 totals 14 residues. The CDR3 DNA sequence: TGCAGCGTTGCCGGGAGGTTTTCCCAAGAGACCCAGTACTTC. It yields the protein CSVAGRFSQETQYF.

This CDR3 is CAWRSGGWQFF. Here the CDR3 DNA reads TGTGCCTGGAGGAGCGGAGGGTGGCAGTTCTTC. The rearrangement uses TRBV30 and TRBJ2-1, with D possibly being TRBD2 (6 bases). This CDR3 spans 11 amino acids. Germline loops: CDR1 GTSNPN, CDR2 SVGIG (reference sequence). Trimming shortened V by 3 bases and J by 12 bases, and 12 bases separated the two germline ends.

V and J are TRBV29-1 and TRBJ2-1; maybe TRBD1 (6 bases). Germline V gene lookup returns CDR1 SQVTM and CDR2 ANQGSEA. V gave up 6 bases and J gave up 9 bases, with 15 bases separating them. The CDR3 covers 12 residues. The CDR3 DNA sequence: TGCAGCGTGGGACACGGTACGGGTGAGCAGTTCTTC. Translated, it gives CSVGHGTGEQFF.

The CDR3 loop is CAISTVSSYEQYF. The CDR3, as DNA: TGTGCCATCAGCACAGTAAGCTCCTACGAGCAGTACTTC. The gene calls are TRBV10-3 and TRBJ2-7; unclear D gene. V lost 6 bases to trimming and J lost 0 bases, with 9 bases between them. The CDR3 sequence is 13 residues long. The germline CDR1 and CDR2 sequences are ENHRY and SYGVKD.

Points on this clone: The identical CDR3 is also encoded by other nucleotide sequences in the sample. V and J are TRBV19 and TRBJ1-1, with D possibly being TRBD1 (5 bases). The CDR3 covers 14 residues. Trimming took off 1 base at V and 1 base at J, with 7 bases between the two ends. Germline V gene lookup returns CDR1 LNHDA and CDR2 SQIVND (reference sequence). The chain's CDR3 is CASSIGQGNTEAFF. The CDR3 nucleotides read TGTGCCAGTAGTATAGGGCAGGGGAACACTGAAGCTTTCTTT.

CDR3 region: CASSLMTEDEQFF. CDR3 sequence (DNA): TGTGCCAGCAGCTTAATGACAGAAGATGAGCAGTTCTTC. The chain combines TRBV7-3 with TRBJ2-1; the D gene is possibly TRBD1 (5 bases). The CDR3 contains 13 residues. Germline CDR1 is SGHTA and CDR2 is FQGTGA. V was trimmed by 1 base and J by 8 bases, leaving 9 bases between them.

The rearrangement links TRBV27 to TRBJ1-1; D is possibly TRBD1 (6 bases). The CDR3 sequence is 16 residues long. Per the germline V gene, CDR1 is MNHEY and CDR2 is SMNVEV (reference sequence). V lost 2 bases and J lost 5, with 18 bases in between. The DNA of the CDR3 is TGTGCCAGCAGTTTAGATGCGGTGCGGGGGCGAACTGAAGCTTTCTTT. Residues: CASSLDAVRGRTEAFF.

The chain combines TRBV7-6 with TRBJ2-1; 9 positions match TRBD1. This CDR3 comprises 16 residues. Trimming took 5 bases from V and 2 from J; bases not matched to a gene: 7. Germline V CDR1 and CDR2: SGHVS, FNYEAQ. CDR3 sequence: CASSPTGTGTYNEQFF. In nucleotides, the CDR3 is TGTGCCAGCAGCCCCACCGGGACAGGGACCTACAATGAGCAGTTCTTC.

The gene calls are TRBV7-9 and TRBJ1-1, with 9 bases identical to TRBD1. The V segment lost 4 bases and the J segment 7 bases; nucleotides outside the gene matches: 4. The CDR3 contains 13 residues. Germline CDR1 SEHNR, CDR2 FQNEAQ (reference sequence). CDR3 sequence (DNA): TGTGCCAGCAGCTGGGACAGGGAGAGTGAAGCTTTCTTT. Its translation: CASSWDRESEAFF.

The CDR3 protein is CASSQSQGFAYEQYF. Here the CDR3 DNA reads TGCGCCAGCAGCCAATCACAGGGGTTTGCCTACGAGCAGTACTTC. The chain uses TRBV4-1 and TRBJ2-7, with TRBD1 matching over 7 bases. V lost 2 bases and J lost 2; bases outside the gene matches: 6. CDR3 length: 15 residues. Germline V gene data show CDR1 as MGHRA and CDR2 as YSYEKL.

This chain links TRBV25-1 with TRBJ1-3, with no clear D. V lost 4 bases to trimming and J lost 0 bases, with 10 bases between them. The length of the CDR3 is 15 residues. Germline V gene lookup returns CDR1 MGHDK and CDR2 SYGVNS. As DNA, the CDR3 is TGTGCCAGCAGTGTCCTGGGGAGCTCTGGAAACACCATATATTTT. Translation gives CASSVLGSSGNTIYF.

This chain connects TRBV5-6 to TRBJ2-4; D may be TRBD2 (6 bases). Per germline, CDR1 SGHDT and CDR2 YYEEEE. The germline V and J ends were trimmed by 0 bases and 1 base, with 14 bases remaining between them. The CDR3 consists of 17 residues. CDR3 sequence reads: CASSLDGGNLAKNIQYF. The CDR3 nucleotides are TGTGCCAGCAGCTTGGATGGGGGGAACCTGGCCAAAAACATTCAGTACTTC.

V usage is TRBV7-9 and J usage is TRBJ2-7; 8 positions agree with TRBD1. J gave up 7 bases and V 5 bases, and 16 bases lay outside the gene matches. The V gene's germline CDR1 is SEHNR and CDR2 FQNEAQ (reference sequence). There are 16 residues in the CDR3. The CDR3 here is CASSDPPRDRSREQYF. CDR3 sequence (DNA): TGTGCCAGCAGCGACCCGCCCAGGGACAGGAGTCGGGAGCAGTACTTC.

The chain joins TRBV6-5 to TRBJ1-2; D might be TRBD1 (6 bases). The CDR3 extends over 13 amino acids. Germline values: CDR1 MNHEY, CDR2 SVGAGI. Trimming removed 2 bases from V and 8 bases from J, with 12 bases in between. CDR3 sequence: CASSYEQGGGYTF. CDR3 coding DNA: TGTGCCAGCAGTTACGAACAGGGTGGCGGCTACACCTTC.

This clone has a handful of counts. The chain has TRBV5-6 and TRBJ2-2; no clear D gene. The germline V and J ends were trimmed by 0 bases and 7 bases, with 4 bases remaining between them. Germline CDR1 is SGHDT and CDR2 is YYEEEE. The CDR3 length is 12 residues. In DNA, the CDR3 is TGTGCCAGCAGCTTGGCCGGCGGGGAGCTGTTTTTT. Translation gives CASSLAGGELFF. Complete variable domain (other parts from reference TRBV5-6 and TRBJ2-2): DAGVTQSPTHLIKTRGQQVTLRCSPKSGHDTVSWYQQALGQGPQFIFQYYEEEERQRGNFPDRFSGHQFPNYSSELNVNALLLGDSALYLCASSLAGGELFFGEGSRLTVL.

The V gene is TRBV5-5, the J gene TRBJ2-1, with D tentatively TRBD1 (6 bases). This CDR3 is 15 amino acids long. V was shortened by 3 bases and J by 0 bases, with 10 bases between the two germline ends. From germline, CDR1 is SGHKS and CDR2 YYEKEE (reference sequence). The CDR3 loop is CASSSGQGSYNEQFF. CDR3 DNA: TGTGCCAGCAGCTCGGGACAAGGCTCCTACAATGAGCAGTTCTTC.

CDR3 in amino acids: CASSLFSEQGVNNEQFF. The CDR3 bases are TGTGCCAGCAGTTTATTTAGCGAACAGGGTGTGAACAATGAGCAGTTCTTC. The J gene is TRBJ2-1, the V gene TRBV27; possible D gene TRBD1, 6 bases. V was clipped by 1 base and J by 5 bases, with 18 bases between them. Germline values: CDR1 MNHEY, CDR2 SMNVEV (reference sequence). This CDR3 is built from 17 residues.

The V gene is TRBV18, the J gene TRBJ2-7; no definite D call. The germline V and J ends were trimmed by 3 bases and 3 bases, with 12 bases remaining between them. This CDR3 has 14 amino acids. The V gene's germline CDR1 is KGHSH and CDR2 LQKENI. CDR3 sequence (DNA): TGTGCCAGCTCACCGTCGCAGAAATTCTACGAGCAGTACTTC. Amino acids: CASSPSQKFYEQYF.

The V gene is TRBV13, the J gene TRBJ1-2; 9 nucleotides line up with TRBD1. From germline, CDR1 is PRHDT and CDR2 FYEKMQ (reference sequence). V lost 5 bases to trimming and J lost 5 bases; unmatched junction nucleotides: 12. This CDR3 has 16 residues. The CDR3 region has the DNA TGTGCCAGCAGCCCCCCCGGGGGACAGGGTTCTTATGGCTACACCTTC. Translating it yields CASSPPGGQGSYGYTF.

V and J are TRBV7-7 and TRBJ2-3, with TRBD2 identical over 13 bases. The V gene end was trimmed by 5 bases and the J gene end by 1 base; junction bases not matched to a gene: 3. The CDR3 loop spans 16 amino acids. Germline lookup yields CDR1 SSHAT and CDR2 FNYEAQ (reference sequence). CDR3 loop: CASSLGLAGGTDTQYF. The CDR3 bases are TGTGCCAGCAGCCTCGGACTAGCGGGAGGCACAGATACGCAGTATTTT.

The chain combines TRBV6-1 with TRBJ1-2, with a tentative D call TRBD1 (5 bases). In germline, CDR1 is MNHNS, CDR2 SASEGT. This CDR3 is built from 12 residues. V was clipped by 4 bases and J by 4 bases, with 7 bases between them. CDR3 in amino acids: CASSADSYGYTF. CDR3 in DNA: TGTGCCAGCAGTGCTGACAGCTATGGCTACACCTTC.

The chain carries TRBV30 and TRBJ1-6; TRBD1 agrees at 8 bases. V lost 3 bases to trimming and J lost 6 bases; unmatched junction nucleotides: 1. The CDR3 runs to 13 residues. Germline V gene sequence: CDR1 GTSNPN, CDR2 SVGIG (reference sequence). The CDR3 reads CAWRTGVNSPLHF. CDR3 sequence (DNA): TGTGCCTGGAGGACAGGGGTTAATTCACCCCTCCACTTT.

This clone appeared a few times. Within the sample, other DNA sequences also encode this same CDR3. CDR3 protein: CASSVGWGEYNEQFF. The CDR3 nucleotides read TGTGCCAGCAGCGTAGGGTGGGGGGAATACAATGAGCAGTTCTTC. The J gene is TRBJ2-1, the V gene TRBV9; D might be TRBD2 (6 bases). Trimming took off 0 bases at V and 4 bases at J, with 11 bases between the two ends. CDR3 length equals 15 residues. Germline V lookup: CDR1 SGDLS, CDR2 YYNGEE.

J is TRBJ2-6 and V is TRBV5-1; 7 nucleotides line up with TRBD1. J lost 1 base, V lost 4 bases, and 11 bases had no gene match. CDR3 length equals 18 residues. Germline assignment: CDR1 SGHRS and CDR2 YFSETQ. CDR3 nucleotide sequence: TGCGCCAGCAGCGACGGACAGGCCCGGTTTTCTGGGGCCAACGTCCTGACTTTC. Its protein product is CASSDGQARFSGANVLTF.

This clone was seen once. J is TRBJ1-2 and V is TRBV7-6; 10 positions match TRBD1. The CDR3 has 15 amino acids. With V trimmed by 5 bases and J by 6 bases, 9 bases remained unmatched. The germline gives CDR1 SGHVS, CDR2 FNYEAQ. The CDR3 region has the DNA TGTGCCAGCAGCGAAACCGTGGGGACAGGGGATGGCTACACCTTC. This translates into CASSETVGTGDGYTF.